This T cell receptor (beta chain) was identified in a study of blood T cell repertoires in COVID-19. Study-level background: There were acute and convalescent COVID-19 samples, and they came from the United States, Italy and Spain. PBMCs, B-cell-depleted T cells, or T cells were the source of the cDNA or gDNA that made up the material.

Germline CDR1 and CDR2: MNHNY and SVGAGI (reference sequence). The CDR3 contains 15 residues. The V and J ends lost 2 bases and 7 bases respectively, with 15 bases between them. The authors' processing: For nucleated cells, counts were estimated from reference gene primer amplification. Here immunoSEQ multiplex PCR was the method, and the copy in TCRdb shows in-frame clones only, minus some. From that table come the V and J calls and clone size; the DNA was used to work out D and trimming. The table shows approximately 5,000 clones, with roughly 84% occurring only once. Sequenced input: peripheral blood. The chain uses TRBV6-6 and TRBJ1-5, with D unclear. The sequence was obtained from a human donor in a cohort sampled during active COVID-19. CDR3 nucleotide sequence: TGTGCCAGCAGTTACGCCGACACTCCCCCGCAGCCCCAGCATTTT. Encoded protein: CASSYADTPPQPQHF.